The rows below give T cell receptor beta chains drawn from one sample of a study of control samples from healthy donors and cancer patients. This table comes from immunoSEQ multiplex PCR, and its TCRdb copy is limited to in-frame clones, with some not included. The repertoire holds approximately 87,000 clones, with about 85% as singletons. The source material was blood. The receptors originated from a woman aged 50 to 65 in good health. The CDR3 runs from the conserved cysteine through the conserved F or W. D genes are given only for firm matches. Clone size is not always given. Where it is, it says once, few, many or a class for expanded clones.

>TRBJ1-1|NA|TRBV5-1|NA
TGCGCCAGCAGCTCTAACGTGGTGGAGAACACTGAAGCTTTCTTT
CASSSNVVENTEAFF
>TRBJ2-2|NA|TRBV4-1|few
TGCGCCAGCAGCCAAGGGGGTGGACGGAGAGTTATTAGTTCCGCCGGGGAGCTGTTTTTT
CASSQGGGRRVISSAGELFF
>TRBJ2-1|NA|TRBV6-2/TRBV6-3|NA
TGTGCCAGCAGTTACTCGGCGGGGGCGGGCAATGAGCAGTTCTTC
CASSYSAGAGNEQFF
>TRBJ1-2|NA|TRBV28|NA
TGTGCCAGCAGTTTCCAGGGAAACTATGGCTACACCTTC
CASSFQGNYGYTF
>TRBJ1-6|NA|TRBV6-5|NA
TGTGCCAGCAGTTACTCGAATCAGAGGAGAGGTCATCCCCTCCACTTT
CASSYSNQRRGHPLHF
>TRBJ2-7|NA|TRBV7-9|NA
TGTGCCAGCAGCTTAGGACAGCGACTCTACGAGCAGTACTTC
CASSLGQRLYEQYF
>TRBJ2-7|NA|TRBV28|NA
TGTGCCAGCAGTCGCCAAGGAGGGAACGAGCAGTACTTC
CASSRQGGNEQYF
>TRBJ1-1|TRBD1|TRBV7-9|NA
TGTGCCAGCAGCTTACCACGGACAGGAGAGATGAACACTGAAGCTTTCTTT
CASSLPRTGEMNTEAFF
>TRBJ1-5|NA|TRBV10-3|once
TGTGCCATCAGTGCCGGGGCTCGGGAGCCCCAGCATTTT
CAISAGAREPQHF
>TRBJ2-4|TRBD2|TRBV4-3|NA
TGCGCCAGCAGCCAAGAATTTCCCGCGGCGGGGGGGCCGGCCAAAAACATTCAGTACTTC
CASSQEFPAAGGPAKNIQYF
>TRBJ2-3|NA|TRBV28|once
TGTGCCACGAGGTCGGTGGACTCTACCACAGATACGCAGTATTTT
CATRSVDSTTDTQYF
>TRBJ2-7|NA|TRBV7-7|NA
TGTGCTAGCAGAAGCGGACCCCACCTAGAATGCTACGAGCAGTACTTC
CASRSGPHLECYEQYF
>TRBJ1-5|NA|TRBV6-5|NA
TGTGCCAGCAGTTACTCGATTGGACAGCCCCAGCATTTT
CASSYSIGQPQHF
>TRBJ2-1|TRBD2|TRBV11-2|NA
TGTGCCAGCAGCCCTGGGACTAGCGGAGACAATGAGCAGTTCTTC
CASSPGTSGDNEQFF
>TRBJ2-2|TRBD2|TRBV7-9|NA
TGTGCCAGCAGCTTACTCAACGGACTAGCGGAGCTGTTTTTT
CASSLLNGLAELFF
>TRBJ1-4|NA|TRBV7-2|NA
TGTGCCAGCAGCTTAGCCGGGGCCCTTAATGAAAAACTGTTTTTT
CASSLAGALNEKLFF
>TRBJ2-7|TRBD2|TRBV7-2|NA
TGTGCCAGCAGCTTATGGGCGGGAGGGGGGAACGAGCAGTACTTC
CASSLWAGGGNEQYF
>TRBJ2-7|NA|TRBV3-1/TRBV3-2|NA
TGTGCCAGCAGCCAAGATCAGAGGACGGTTTTCTACGAGCAGTACTTC
CASSQDQRTVFYEQYF
>TRBJ1-5|NA|TRBV9|few
TGTGCCAGCAGCGTTAATGGGGTTGATCAGCCCCAGCATTTT
CASSVNGVDQPQHF
>TRBJ2-5|NA|TRBV5-1|NA
TGCGCCAGCAGCCCCCAGGGGGGCCCAGAGACCCAGTACTTC
CASSPQGGPETQYF
>TRBJ2-7|NA|TRBV7-8|NA
TGTGCCAGCAGCTACTACCGCTCCGTCGAGCAGTACTTC
CASSYYRSVEQYF
>TRBJ2-1|TRBD1|TRBV6-5|NA
TGTGCCAGCAGCCCGGACAGGTCCTACAATGAGCAGTTCTTC
CASSPDRSYNEQFF
>TRBJ1-5|NA|TRBV6-6|NA
TGTGCCAGCAGTTCCATACAGGGGCCCCAGCATTTT
CASSSIQGPQHF
>TRBJ1-2|NA|TRBV7-2|NA
TGTGCCAGCAGCTTGACATCCAACTATGGCTACACCTTC
CASSLTSNYGYTF
>TRBJ2-1|TRBD2|TRBV20-1|NA
TGCAGTGCTAGTACCTCTCTAGCGGGGGGGGGAACCTACAATGAGCAGTTCTTC
CSASTSLAGGGTYNEQFF
>TRBJ1-1|NA|TRBV29-1|NA
TGCAGCGTGCCCGGATGGGGGGGCACTGAAGCTTTCTTT
CSVPGWGGTEAFF
>TRBJ1-6|TRBD1|TRBV6-5|NA
TGTGCCAGCAGAATTAACAGGGGAGATAATTCACCCCTCCACTTT
CASRINRGDNSPLHF
>TRBJ2-7|NA|TRBV11-2|NA
TGTGCCAGCAGCCGCGTTCTGGGCTCCTACGAGCAGTACTTC
CASSRVLGSYEQYF
>TRBJ2-2|TRBD1|TRBV29-1|NA
TGCAGCGTGACTCCGGGACAGGGGGGTACCGGGGAGCTGTTTTTT
CSVTPGQGGTGELFF
>TRBJ2-7|TRBD1|TRBV2|NA
TGTGCCAGCAGTCCAGACAGGGGTCACGAGCAGTACTTC
CASSPDRGHEQYF
>TRBJ2-5|NA|TRBV7-3|once
TGTGCCAGCAGCTTAACGTCGAATCGGGCAGGCCGTGGGGGGACCCAGTACTTC
CASSLTSNRAGRGGTQYF
>TRBJ2-7|NA|TRBV5-1|NA
TGCGCCAGCAGCTTGGTAGCCGGGTCTCGCTTGGGAGAGCAGTACTTC
CASSLVAGSRLGEQYF